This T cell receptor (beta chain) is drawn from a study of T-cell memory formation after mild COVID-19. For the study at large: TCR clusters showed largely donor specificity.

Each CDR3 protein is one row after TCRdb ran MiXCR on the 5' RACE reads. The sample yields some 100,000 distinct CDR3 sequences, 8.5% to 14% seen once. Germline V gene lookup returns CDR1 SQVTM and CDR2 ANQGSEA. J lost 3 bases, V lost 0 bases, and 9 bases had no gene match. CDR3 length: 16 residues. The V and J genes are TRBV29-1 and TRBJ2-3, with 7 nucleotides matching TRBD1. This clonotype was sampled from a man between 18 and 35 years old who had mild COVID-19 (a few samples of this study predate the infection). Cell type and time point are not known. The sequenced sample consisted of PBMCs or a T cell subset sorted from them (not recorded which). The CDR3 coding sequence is TGCAGCGTTGAAGATTTCGACAGGGTGAGGACAGATACGCAGTATTTT. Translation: CSVEDFDRVRTDTQYF.